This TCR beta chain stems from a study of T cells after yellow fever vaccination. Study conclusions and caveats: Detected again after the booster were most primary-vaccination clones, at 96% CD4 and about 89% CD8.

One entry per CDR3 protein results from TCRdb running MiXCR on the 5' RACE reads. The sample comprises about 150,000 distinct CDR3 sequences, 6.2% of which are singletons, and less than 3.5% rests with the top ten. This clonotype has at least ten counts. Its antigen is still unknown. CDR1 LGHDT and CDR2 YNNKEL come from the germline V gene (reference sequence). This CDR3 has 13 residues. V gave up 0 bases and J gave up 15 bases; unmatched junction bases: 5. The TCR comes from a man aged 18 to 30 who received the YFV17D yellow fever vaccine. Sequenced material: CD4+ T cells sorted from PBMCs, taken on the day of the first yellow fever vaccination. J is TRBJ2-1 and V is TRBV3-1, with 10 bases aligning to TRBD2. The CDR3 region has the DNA TGTGCCAGCAGCCAAGATGTGAGCGGGGGGGCGTTCTTC. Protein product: CASSQDVSGGAFF.